What follows are 21 T cell receptor beta chains derived from one specimen sequenced in a study of T cell responses to AZD1222 COVID-19 vaccine. Assay used: immunoSEQ multiplex PCR; TCRdb lists only in-frame clones, some missing. The table shows 240,000 or so clones, with 85% to 95% occurring only once. The specimen comprised peripheral blood, sampled on day 0 of AZD1222 vaccination. These receptors were obtained from an adult in good health.

This chain uses TRBV27 with TRBJ2-7; D gene ambiguous. Trimming pared 6 bases from V and 1 base from J, leaving 13 bases between. The V gene's germline CDR1 is MNHEY and CDR2 SMNVEV (reference sequence). The CDR3 is made up of 14 amino acids. DNA of the CDR3: TGTGCCAGCAGACCACGGATTATGTCCTACGAGCAGTACTTC. It codes for CASRPRIMSYEQYF.

This clone was observed once. This chain links TRBV5-1 with TRBJ2-5, with TRBD2 as a possible D gene (6 bases). The CDR3 extends over 14 amino acids. V lost 4 bases and J lost 4, with 14 bases in between. The germline V gene encodes CDR1 SGHRS and CDR2 YFSETQ. The CDR3 sequence is CASSPEEGRETQYF. The CDR3 region has the DNA TGCGCCAGCAGCCCGGAGGAGGGTAGAGAGACCCAGTACTTC.

J is TRBJ2-1 and V is TRBV24-1, with D uncertain. The V and J ends lost 5 bases and 7 bases respectively, with 8 bases between them. The CDR3 is made up of 12 amino acids. Germline assignment: CDR1 KGHDR and CDR2 SFDVKD. For the CDR3, the DNA is TGTGCCACCAGTGGGGAAGTGAATGAGCAGTTCTTC. Translation gives CATSGEVNEQFF.

The chain has TRBV9 and TRBJ1-1; 7 positions match TRBD1. J gave up 4 bases and V 0 bases, and 9 bases lay outside the gene matches. The CDR3 runs 16 residues. In germline, CDR1 is SGDLS, CDR2 YYNGEE. The CDR3, as DNA: TGTGCCAGCAGCGTAGGGACAGGCGAGGACCTCACTGAAGCTTTCTTT. Residues: CASSVGTGEDLTEAFF.

V is TRBV7-2 and J is TRBJ1-1; no firm D call. The CDR3 runs 14 residues. CDR1 SGHTA and CDR2 FQGNSA come from the germline V gene. The V gene lost 2 bases and the J gene lost 0 bases, with 7 bases spanning the gap. The CDR3 region has the DNA TGTGCCAGCAGCTTAAGAAGATTGAACACTGAAGCTTTCTTT. Protein product: CASSLRRLNTEAFF.

This chain connects TRBV5-6 to TRBJ1-1, with D unclear. The CDR3 loop spans 13 amino acids. Trimming stripped 2 bases from V and 1 base from J, with 6 bases between. Germline assignment: CDR1 SGHDT and CDR2 YYEEEE. The CDR3 spells CASSFDPNTEAFF. The CDR3 region has the DNA TGTGCCAGCAGCTTTGACCCGAACACTGAAGCTTTCTTT.

This chain connects TRBV28 to TRBJ2-2; 10 bases line up with TRBD1. The junction had 3 bases not matched to a gene; V was cut back by 2 bases and J by 6 bases. Looked up from germline, CDR1 is MDHEN and CDR2 is SYDVKM. There are 15 residues in the CDR3. The DNA of the CDR3 is TGTGCCAGCAGTTTACGGACAGGGGGGCCCGGGGAGCTGTTTTTT. Its protein is CASSLRTGGPGELFF.

This rearrangement joins TRBV6-5 to TRBJ1-5; D ambiguous. The CDR3 covers 15 residues. V gave up 5 bases and J gave up 2 bases, with 13 bases separating them. CDR1 MNHEY and CDR2 SVGAGI come from the germline V gene. The CDR3 DNA follows: TGTGCCAGCAGTCCCCGGAGCTGGGGCAATCAGCCCCAGCATTTT. Its translation: CASSPRSWGNQPQHF.

The chain recombines TRBV30 with TRBJ1-5; no reliable D call. Germline CDR1 is GTSNPN and CDR2 is SVGIG (reference sequence). Trimming took 3 bases from V and 2 from J, leaving 14 bases between them. The CDR3 extends over 15 amino acids. In DNA, the CDR3 is TGTGCCTGGAGCCTTAGTGGACGGGGCAATCAGCCCCAGCATTTT. Residues: CAWSLSGRGNQPQHF.

J is TRBJ2-1 and V is TRBV28; TRBD2 aligns across 11 bases. The CDR3 extends over 16 amino acids. With 6 bases clipped from V and 5 bases from J, the junction kept 9 bases outside the gene matches. Germline CDR1 MDHEN, CDR2 SYDVKM. Here the CDR3 DNA reads TGTGCCAGCAGCCCCTCTAGCGGGGGGACCCACAATGAGCAGTTCTTC. As protein: CASSPSSGGTHNEQFF. Full variable domain (rest looked up from reference TRBV28 and TRBJ2-1): DVKVTQSSRYLVKRTGEKVFLECVQDMDHENMFWYRQDPGLGLRLIYFSYDVKMKEKGDIPEGYSVSREKKERFSLILESASTNQTSMYLCASSPSSGGTHNEQFFGPGTRLTVL.

V is TRBV9 and J is TRBJ2-7; D is ambiguous. Germline CDR1 reads SGDLS; CDR2 reads YYNGEE. V was shortened by 0 bases and J by 3 bases, with 10 bases between the two germline ends. This CDR3 contains 14 residues. CDR3 bases: TGTGCCAGCAGCGTAGGGTCAGGTTTCTACGAGCAGTACTTC. This translates into CASSVGSGFYEQYF.

This clone was recorded a few times. The J gene is TRBJ2-7, the V gene TRBV28, with 10 positions matching TRBD1. Trimming took 4 bases from V and 5 from J; bases not matched to a gene: 5. The CDR3 is 14 amino acids. Germline lookup yields CDR1 MDHEN and CDR2 SYDVKM. CDR3 amino acids: CASSSTGGSDEQYF. CDR3 DNA: TGTGCCAGCAGTTCGACAGGGGGCAGCGACGAGCAGTACTTC.

The chain combines TRBV10-3 with TRBJ1-6; TRBD1 is a possible D gene (6 bases). With 4 bases removed from V and 7 bases from J, the gap between germline ends came to 17 bases. The CDR3 loop spans 16 amino acids. CDR1 and CDR2 from the germline V gene are ENHRY and SYGVKD. The DNA for the CDR3 is TGTGCCATCAGTGTCGCCCGGGACACCTTGAATTCACCCCTCCACTTT. Amino acid sequence: CAISVARDTLNSPLHF.

The chain uses TRBV7-9 and TRBJ2-7; no definite D call. With 5 bases removed from V and 5 bases from J, the gap between germline ends came to 16 bases. The CDR3 covers 14 residues. Germline V gene sequence: CDR1 SEHNR, CDR2 FQNEAQ (reference sequence). The DNA of the CDR3 is TGTGCCAGCAGCCCACCCCTGACCCCCCACGAGCAGTACTTC. This codes for CASSPPLTPHEQYF.

This chain uses TRBV28 with TRBJ1-1; possible D gene TRBD1, 5 bases. Trimming stripped 5 bases from V and 11 bases from J, with 12 bases between. This CDR3 comprises 11 residues. CDR1 and CDR2 (germline): MDHEN, SYDVKM. The CDR3 sequence is CASSQTRDAFF. In nucleotides, the CDR3 is TGTGCCAGCAGTCAGACTAGGGACGCTTTCTTT. Complete variable domain (other parts from reference TRBV28 and TRBJ1-1): DVKVTQSSRYLVKRTGEKVFLECVQDMDHENMFWYRQDPGLGLRLIYFSYDVKMKEKGDIPEGYSVSREKKERFSLILESASTNQTSMYLCASSQTRDAFFGQGTRLTVV.

The chain employs TRBV14 and TRBJ1-5; D remains ambiguous. This CDR3 has 15 residues. Germline V gene data show CDR1 as SGHDN and CDR2 as FVKESK. V lost 1 base and J lost 2, with 9 bases in between. The CDR3 protein is CASSQGAGGNQPQHF. The CDR3 DNA is TGTGCCAGCAGCCAAGGAGCAGGAGGCAATCAGCCCCAGCATTTT. Drawing the rest from reference TRBV14 and TRBJ1-5, the complete variable domain is EAGVTQFPSHSVIEKGQTVTLRCDPISGHDNLYWYRRVMGKEIKFLLHFVKESKQDESGMPNNRFLAERTGGTYSTLKVQPAELEDSGVYFCASSQGAGGNQPQHFGDGTRLSIL.

This chain uses TRBV4-2 with TRBJ1-3; D gene uncertain. This CDR3 has 16 amino acids. CDR1 and CDR2 from the germline V gene are LGHNA and YNFKEQ. Trimming removed 0 bases from V and 4 bases from J, with 13 bases in between. The chain's CDR3 is CASSQEADPPGNTIYF. The CDR3, as DNA: TGTGCCAGCAGCCAAGAGGCCGACCCTCCCGGAAACACCATATATTTT.

The rearrangement joins TRBV19 to TRBJ2-1; D may be TRBD1 or TRBD2 (5 bases each). The V end was cut by 3 bases, the J end by 6 bases, with 18 bases between. The CDR3 is 16 residues long. CDR1 is LNHDA, CDR2 SQIVND, per germline (reference sequence). The CDR3 spells CASSITGTLSGNEQFF. CDR3 coding DNA: TGTGCCAGTAGTATTACCGGGACCCTTTCGGGCAATGAGCAGTTCTTC.

The chain links TRBV19 to TRBJ2-7; 9 bases match TRBD1. The V gene end was trimmed by 3 bases and the J gene end by 5 bases; junction bases not matched to a gene: 11. Per germline, CDR1 LNHDA and CDR2 SQIVND (reference sequence). The length of the CDR3 is 16 residues. CDR3 in amino acids: CASSMSGTGTDHEQYF. In DNA, the CDR3 is TGTGCCAGTAGTATGAGTGGGACAGGGACAGACCACGAGCAGTACTTC. Full variable domain (outside the CDR3, taken from reference TRBV19 and TRBJ2-7): DGGITQSPKYLFRKEGQNVTLSCEQNLNHDAMYWYRQDPGQGLRLIYYSQIVNDFQKGDIAEGYSVSREKKESFPLTVTSAQKNPTAFYLCASSMSGTGTDHEQYFGPGTRLTVT.

The V and J genes are TRBV19 and TRBJ2-3; the match to TRBD2 covers 12 bases. In germline, CDR1 is LNHDA, CDR2 SQIVND (reference sequence). The CDR3 extends over 14 amino acids. V gave up 6 bases and J gave up 3 bases; unmatched junction bases: 1. The CDR3, as DNA: TGTGCCAGTAGGACTAGCGGGAGAACAGATACGCAGTATTTT. Translated, it gives CASRTSGRTDTQYF. The full variable domain, its missing parts supplied by reference TRBV19 and TRBJ2-3, is DGGITQSPKYLFRKEGQNVTLSCEQNLNHDAMYWYRQDPGQGLRLIYYSQIVNDFQKGDIAEGYSVSREKKESFPLTVTSAQKNPTAFYLCASRTSGRTDTQYFGPGTRLTVL.

The gene calls are TRBV28 and TRBJ1-5, with TRBD1 matching 12 bases. V gave up 5 bases and J gave up 2 bases; unmatched junction bases: 7. Germline V gene data show CDR1 as MDHEN and CDR2 as SYDVKM. The CDR3 totals 17 residues. The CDR3 sequence: CASSLTGTGGGNQPQHF. CDR3 DNA: TGTGCCAGCAGTCTGACCGGGACAGGGGGCGGCAATCAGCCCCAGCATTTT.